The 14 T cell receptor beta chains given below trace back to one sample, sequenced in a study of tumor-infiltrating lymphocytes in primary liver carcinoma (dated by TCRdb to the late 2010s). The sequencer was an Illumina HiSeq 2500. TCRbeta-specific cDNA was reverse-transcribed from 500 to 550 ng total RNA using a constant-region primer and ProtoScript II reverse transcriptase. The TCRbeta libraries were prepared through three rounds of nested multiplex PCR following a slightly modified ARM-PCR procedure. The first two PCR rounds used multiplex TRBV1-TRBV30 forward primers with a Cbeta reverse primer, each for 10 to 11 cycles. TCRdb's own reprocessing of the public reads used fastp at Q25 and MiXCR and kept productive beta chains. Rows are unified per CDR3 protein, each entry keeping the most common DNA and genes. The sample records 95,000 to 100,000 distinct CDR3 sequences, around two thirds of which are singletons. Around 12% of the sample goes to the ten largest clones.

Without any cell sorting, total RNA and DNA were extracted together from around 20-30 mg of bulk tissue using the AllPrep DNA/RNA mini kit. Sequenced material: liver tumor tissue from sampling region 2. This specimen's cell subset or site label, interpreted: tumor region T2, inferior pole. These receptors were collected from a woman aged 55-70 years with primary liver carcinoma and hepatitis B virus infection.

V is TRBV15 and J is TRBJ2-5; D could derive from TRBD1 or TRBD2 (6 bases each). The ends were cut back, 11 bases at V and 3 bases at J, with 31 bases in the middle. The length of the CDR3 is 18 residues. CDR1 and CDR2 (germline): LNHNV, YYDKDF (reference sequence). The CDR3 loop is CASSRDWVGGGKEETQYF. The CDR3 DNA reads as TGTGCCTCTAGCAGAGATTGGGTCGGGGGCGGGAAGGAAGAGACCCAGTACTTC.

This clonotype was observed many times. The gene calls are TRBV5-6 and TRBJ2-5; 11 positions agree with TRBD2. There are 17 residues in the CDR3. CDR1 and CDR2 from the germline V gene are SGHDT and YYEEEE. After removal of 0 bases from V and 0 bases from J, the junction contained 4 bases not matched to a gene. CDR3 sequence: CASSLGLAGLYQETQYF. The CDR3 region has the DNA TGTGCCAGCAGCTTGGGACTAGCGGGGCTGTACCAAGAGACCCAGTACTTC.

The chain uses TRBV25-1 and TRBJ1-2; the D is unclear. Germline-derived CDR1 and CDR2 are MGHDK and SYGVNS. V gave up 7 bases and J gave up 8 bases, with 14 bases separating them. The length of the CDR3 is 12 residues. The CDR3 bases are TGTGCCAGCACCCGGATCGGGGAGGGCTACACCTTC. Translation: CASTRIGEGYTF.

This clonotype was recorded at least ten times. This rearrangement joins TRBV30 to TRBJ2-3, with a weak D call TRBD2 (5 bases). Germline V gives CDR1 GTSNPN, CDR2 SVGIG (reference sequence). Deletions cut 3 bases from V and 10 bases from J, with 14 bases between. The CDR3 consists of 12 residues. DNA of the CDR3: TGTGCCTGGAGCGATTCACTAGGGCCGCAGTATTTT. The encoded protein is CAWSDSLGPQYF.

About this clonotype: This may be a read error, as it is one base from a much larger clone. J is TRBJ2-3 and V is TRBV5-1, with 12 bases identical to TRBD2. Germline V gene sequence: CDR1 SGHRS, CDR2 YFSETQ. This CDR3 contains 16 residues. The CDR3 nucleotides are TGCGCCAGCAGCGGCACCCTAGCGGGAGGGCCAGATACGCGGTATTTT. Protein sequence: CASSGTLAGGPDTRYF.

The sample holds many counts of this clonotype. The genes are TRBV29-1 and TRBJ1-2, with D maybe TRBD1 (6 bases). The CDR3 runs to 12 residues. Trimming removed 7 bases at V and 5 bases at J, with 14 bases between. The V gene's germline CDR1 is SQVTM and CDR2 ANQGSEA. In nucleotides, the CDR3 is TGCAGCGGCGCCCAGGGACATTATGGCTACACCTTC. It codes for CSGAQGHYGYTF.

Details on this clonotype: The conserved final phenylalanine or tryptophan is absent from the CDR3, which likely points to a read error. This sequence joins TRBV29-1 and TRBJ2-5; D is undetermined. The CDR3 sequence is 11 residues long. The germline V gene has CDR1 SQVTM and CDR2 ANQGSEA. This CDR3 is CNTRVGETQYL. The CDR3 bases are TGCAACACCAGAGTAGGGGAGACCCAGTACTTA.

This chain links TRBV2 with TRBJ2-3; D ambiguous. Germline V CDR1 and CDR2: SNHLY, FYNNEI. This CDR3 has 13 amino acids. Deletions cut 4 bases from V and 0 bases from J, with 5 bases between. In nucleotides, the CDR3 is TGTGCCAGCAGTGCCCTAAGCACAGATACGCAGTATTTT. It is translated as CASSALSTDTQYF.

As to this clonotype: Sequence at one end of the junction differs from germline and may be a read error. The genes are TRBV29-1 and TRBJ1-1, with TRBD1 identical over 7 bases. Germline CDR1 and CDR2: SQVTM and ANQGSEA. This CDR3 comprises 11 residues. This CDR3 reads CSVRGATEAFF. The CDR3 coding sequence is TGTAGCGTCAGGGGGGCCACTGAAGCTTTCTTT. The whole variable domain, remainder taken from reference TRBV29-1 and TRBJ1-1, is SAVISQKPSRDICQRGTSLTIQCQVDSQVTMMFWYRQQPGQSLTLIATANQGSEATYESGFVIDKFPISRPNLTFSTLTVSNMSPEDSSIYLCSVRGATEAFFGQGTRLTVV.

This clonotype showed up many times. The rearrangement joins TRBV4-2 to TRBJ2-5, with 10 bases aligning to TRBD2. J gave up 5 bases and V 1 base, and 10 bases lay outside the gene matches. In germline, CDR1 is LGHNA, CDR2 YNFKEQ. This CDR3 is 17 amino acids long. Here the CDR3 reads CASSQVSSGGGGETQYF. The CDR3 nucleotides are TGTGCCAGCAGCCAAGTATCCAGCGGGGGGGGAGGGGAGACCCAGTACTTC.

This chain joins TRBV12-3 or TRBV12-4 and TRBJ2-7; D is undetermined. This CDR3 is 12 amino acids long. V shed 7 bases and J shed 13 bases, with 20 bases lying between them. The CDR3 here is CASTLGQTAQYF. The CDR3 nucleotides read TGTGCCAGCACCCTAGGCCAAACCGCGCAATACTTC.

As for this clonotype: This likely comes from a read error, as the CDR3 has no conserved phenylalanine or tryptophan at its end. It is unclear where the CDR3 begins or ends on the DNA, so no DNA is shown, and the CDR3 is as TCRdb lists it. V gene TRBV11-2 combines with J gene TRBJ1-1; whether TRBD1, the table's D call, matches the DNA was not checked. The germline V gene encodes CDR1 SGHAT and CDR2 FQNNGV. Termini included, the CDR3 measures 12 amino acids. This chain's CDR3 is CASSSKQAGAIL.

About this clonotype itself: An end of the junction differs from the germline gene, which may be a read error. The chain carries TRBV11-3 and TRBJ2-7, with 7 bases matching TRBD1. Germline assignment: CDR1 SGHNT and CDR2 YENEEA. The CDR3 has 16 amino acids. The CDR3 loop reads CANSLEMVRGQYEQYF. As DNA, the CDR3 is TGTGCCAACAGCTTAGAGATGGTCAGGGGACAGTACGAACAGTACTTC.

This clonotype was detected only a few times. A read error is likely, as this CDR3 ends without the conserved phenylalanine or tryptophan. Because the CDR3's place on the DNA is in doubt, the DNA is left out and the CDR3 is given as listed by TCRdb. The gene calls are TRBV29-1 and TRBJ2-5; the table gives TRBD1 as D, unverified against the DNA. Inclusive of both ends, the CDR3 amounts to 15 amino acids. Germline V gene data show CDR1 as SQVTM and CDR2 as ANQGSEA. The CDR3: CSVDPGFGFAETQYS.